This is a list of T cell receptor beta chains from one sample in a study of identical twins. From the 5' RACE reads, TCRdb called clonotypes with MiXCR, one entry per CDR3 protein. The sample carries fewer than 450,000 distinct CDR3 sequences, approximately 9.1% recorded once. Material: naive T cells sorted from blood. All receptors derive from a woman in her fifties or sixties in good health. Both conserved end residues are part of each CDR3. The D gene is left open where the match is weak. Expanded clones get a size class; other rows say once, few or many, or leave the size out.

CDR3 DNA: TGTGCCACTAGGGGGGGGGGCGCGTTTCAGCCCCAGCATTTT; CDR3 protein: CATRGGGAFQPQHF; J gene: TRBJ1-5; D gene: -; V gene: TRBV27; clone size: -
CDR3 DNA: TGCGCCAGCAGCCAAGATGCACGCTCTGGAAACACCATATATTTT; CDR3 protein: CASSQDARSGNTIYF; J gene: TRBJ1-3; D gene: -; V gene: TRBV4-1; clone size: few
CDR3 DNA: TGCGCCAGCAGCCCGAGCGGAGCCCCTAGCACAGATACGCAGTATTTT; CDR3 protein: CASSPSGAPSTDTQYF; J gene: TRBJ2-3; D gene: -; V gene: TRBV5-1; clone size: -
CDR3 DNA: TGTGCCAGCAGCCGGGACCAGAGGGAGACCCAGTACTTC; CDR3 protein: CASSRDQRETQYF; J gene: TRBJ2-5; D gene: -; V gene: TRBV12-3/TRBV12-4; clone size: many
CDR3 DNA: TGCAGCGTTAAGGTAAAAGCGGACTCTGGGGCCAACGTCCTGACTTTC; CDR3 protein: CSVKVKADSGANVLTF; J gene: TRBJ2-6; D gene: -; V gene: TRBV29-1; clone size: few
CDR3 DNA: TGTGCCAGCAGTTTGTCCCTAGCGGGGAGCTCCTACGAGCAGTACTTC; CDR3 protein: CASSLSLAGSSYEQYF; J gene: TRBJ2-7; D gene: TRBD2; V gene: TRBV12-3/TRBV12-4; clone size: many
CDR3 DNA: TGCAGCGACCTACGACAAGACCTGATCACTGAAGCTTTCTTT; CDR3 protein: CSDLRQDLITEAFF; J gene: TRBJ1-1; D gene: -; V gene: TRBV29-1; clone size: -
CDR3 DNA: TGTGCCAGCAGCTTACGGGATATGAAGGGACTAGCGGGAGGTAGTAGGCAGTTCTTC; CDR3 protein: CASSLRDMKGLAGGSRQFF; J gene: TRBJ2-1; D gene: TRBD2; V gene: TRBV11-2; clone size: few
CDR3 DNA: TGTGCCAGCACCAGGATAGCGGGAGGCACAGATACGCAGTATTTT; CDR3 protein: CASTRIAGGTDTQYF; J gene: TRBJ2-3; D gene: TRBD2; V gene: TRBV7-9; clone size: few
CDR3 DNA: TGTGCCACCAGGAAGGAGGGAAGCGGGGGGGAGCAGTTCTTC; CDR3 protein: CATRKEGSGGEQFF; J gene: TRBJ2-1; D gene: TRBD2; V gene: TRBV24-1; clone size: -
CDR3 DNA: TGTGCCAGCAGAACGGGACTAGCGGGAGTTAATGAGCAGTTCTTC; CDR3 protein: CASRTGLAGVNEQFF; J gene: TRBJ2-1; D gene: TRBD2; V gene: TRBV12-3/TRBV12-4; clone size: many
CDR3 DNA: TGTGCCATCAGTGAGGCTAGCCCTGGTAATTGGGAGCAGTTCTTC; CDR3 protein: CAISEASPGNWEQFF; J gene: TRBJ2-1; D gene: -; V gene: TRBV10-3; clone size: -
CDR3 DNA: TGTGCTAGCAGCCCCCGGTGGGGCCCCAATGAGCAGTTCTTC; CDR3 protein: CASSPRWGPNEQFF; J gene: TRBJ2-1; D gene: -; V gene: TRBV7-7; clone size: few
CDR3 DNA: TGTGCCAGCAGCACCGGGAACTACGAGCAGTCCTTC; CDR3 protein: CASSTGNYEQSF; J gene: TRBJ2-7; D gene: -; V gene: TRBV7-9; clone size: -
CDR3 DNA: TGCAGCGTCGGACAGAACATTCAGTACTTC; CDR3 protein: CSVGQNIQYF; J gene: TRBJ2-4; D gene: -; V gene: TRBV29-1; clone size: -
CDR3 DNA: TGCGCCTGCAGCCAAGAGCCACTAGCGAGCCAAGAGACCCAGTACTTC; CDR3 protein: CACSQEPLASQETQYF; J gene: TRBJ2-5; D gene: TRBD2; V gene: TRBV4-1; clone size: -
CDR3 DNA: TGTGCCACTGAGGCTTCCAGCACAGATACGCAGTATTTT; CDR3 protein: CATEASSTDTQYF; J gene: TRBJ2-3; D gene: -; V gene: TRBV24-1; clone size: -
CDR3 DNA: TGTGCCAGCAGCTTAGAGTACAGATCCAATGAGCAGTTCTTC; CDR3 protein: CASSLEYRSNEQFF; J gene: TRBJ2-1; D gene: -; V gene: TRBV7-6; clone size: few
CDR3 DNA: TGTGCCAGCAGTTTAGGAAGCCAGGGAGTCCCCATATATTTT; CDR3 protein: CASSLGSQGVPIYF; J gene: TRBJ1-3; D gene: -; V gene: TRBV12-3/TRBV12-4; clone size: -
CDR3 DNA: TGTGCCAGCTCACCACTATACAGTGGTGTAGGGTCGCACAATGAGCAGTTCTTC; CDR3 protein: CASSPLYSGVGSHNEQFF; J gene: TRBJ2-1; D gene: -; V gene: TRBV18; clone size: few
CDR3 DNA: TGTGCCAGCAGTACAAAGACAGATACGCAGTATTTT; CDR3 protein: CASSTKTDTQYF; J gene: TRBJ2-3; D gene: -; V gene: TRBV27; clone size: -
CDR3 DNA: TGTGCCTGGAGTCCCGGCGGGACTTCGAACACTGAAGCTTTCTTT; CDR3 protein: CAWSPGGTSNTEAFF; J gene: TRBJ1-1; D gene: -; V gene: TRBV30; clone size: few
CDR3 DNA: TGTGCCAGCAGTTACCTAGGGATCTACAATGAGCAGTTCTTC; CDR3 protein: CASSYLGIYNEQFF; J gene: TRBJ2-1; D gene: -; V gene: TRBV6-5; clone size: few
CDR3 DNA: TGTGCCAGCACCCCCGTGGCCTCCTTCAATGAGCAGTTCTTC; CDR3 protein: CASTPVASFNEQFF; J gene: TRBJ2-1; D gene: -; V gene: TRBV2; clone size: -
CDR3 DNA: TGCAGTGCTAGAGATATTGCAACTAATGAAAAACTGTTTTTT; CDR3 protein: CSARDIATNEKLFF; J gene: TRBJ1-4; D gene: -; V gene: TRBV20-1; clone size: -
CDR3 DNA: TGCGCCAGCAGCTTGTCACCCGGGAACTATGAAAAACTGTTTTTT; CDR3 protein: CASSLSPGNYEKLFF; J gene: TRBJ1-4; D gene: -; V gene: TRBV5-1; clone size: -
CDR3 DNA: TGTGCTAGCAGCCCGGGACTCCTCCTGAACACCGGGGAGCTGTTTTTT; CDR3 protein: CASSPGLLLNTGELFF; J gene: TRBJ2-2; D gene: -; V gene: TRBV7-7; clone size: few
CDR3 DNA: TGTGCCAGCAGCTTGGTTAGGCAGGGGGCTCAAGAGACCCAGTACTTC; CDR3 protein: CASSLVRQGAQETQYF; J gene: TRBJ2-5; D gene: TRBD1; V gene: TRBV5-5; clone size: -
CDR3 DNA: TGTGCCAGCAGCTCGACAGGGAAGAAGCCCCAGCATTTT; CDR3 protein: CASSSTGKKPQHF; J gene: TRBJ1-5; D gene: TRBD1; V gene: TRBV27; clone size: few
CDR3 DNA: TGTGCCAGCAGTGAATCACCCGGGACACCACAAAACACTGAAGCTTTCTTT; CDR3 protein: CASSESPGTPQNTEAFF; J gene: TRBJ1-1; D gene: -; V gene: TRBV6-2/TRBV6-3; clone size: few
CDR3 DNA: TGCGCCAGCAGCAAAGACAGGGCAGCTGAGCAGTTCTTC; CDR3 protein: CASSKDRAAEQFF; J gene: TRBJ2-1; D gene: TRBD1; V gene: TRBV5-1; clone size: -
CDR3 DNA: TGTGCCAGCAGCCGGGATTACAATGAGCAGTTCTTC; CDR3 protein: CASSRDYNEQFF; J gene: TRBJ2-1; D gene: -; V gene: TRBV7-6; clone size: few
CDR3 DNA: TGTGCCAGCAGCCCGTGGGGGCCCACGCAGTATTTT; CDR3 protein: CASSPWGPTQYF; J gene: TRBJ2-3; D gene: -; V gene: TRBV3-1; clone size: -
CDR3 DNA: TGTGCCAGCAGTTCTAGATTTGAGCAGTTCTTC; CDR3 protein: CASSSRFEQFF; J gene: TRBJ2-1; D gene: -; V gene: TRBV25-1; clone size: few
CDR3 DNA: TGCGCCAGCAGCTTGGGCGGGGCCACCTACGAGCAGTACTTC; CDR3 protein: CASSLGGATYEQYF; J gene: TRBJ2-7; D gene: -; V gene: TRBV5-1; clone size: -
CDR3 DNA: TGTGCCAGTAGTATCAGAGGGGGCGGCCAGCCCCAGCATTTT; CDR3 protein: CASSIRGGGQPQHF; J gene: TRBJ1-5; D gene: TRBD1; V gene: TRBV19; clone size: -
CDR3 DNA: TGTGCCAGCAGCTTAGTGGGGACGGTGAACACTGAAGCTTTCTTT; CDR3 protein: CASSLVGTVNTEAFF; J gene: TRBJ1-1; D gene: -; V gene: TRBV7-8; clone size: many
CDR3 DNA: TGTGCCAGCAGGGGACAGGGGCCCTACGAGCAGTACTTC; CDR3 protein: CASRGQGPYEQYF; J gene: TRBJ2-7; D gene: TRBD1; V gene: TRBV2; clone size: -
CDR3 DNA: TGTGCCAGCAGTTACTCCGGCGGGAGCGGGATGGTGTATTTT; CDR3 protein: CASSYSGGSGMVYF; J gene: TRBJ2-3; D gene: TRBD2; V gene: TRBV6-5; clone size: -
CDR3 DNA: TGCGCCAGCAGCCAGACCGAAACCGAGCAGTACTTC; CDR3 protein: CASSQTETEQYF; J gene: TRBJ2-7; D gene: -; V gene: TRBV4-1; clone size: -
CDR3 DNA: TGTGCCATCAGTGCCCCCGGACTAGCTACGGAGACCCAGTACTTC; CDR3 protein: CAISAPGLATETQYF; J gene: TRBJ2-5; D gene: TRBD2; V gene: TRBV10-3; clone size: -
CDR3 DNA: TGTGCCAGCAGGGGACAGGGCGGTTATAGTGAGCAGTTCTTC; CDR3 protein: CASRGQGGYSEQFF; J gene: TRBJ2-1; D gene: TRBD1; V gene: TRBV12-3/TRBV12-4; clone size: many
CDR3 DNA: TGTGCCATCAGTGCGGGACAGGGACCAAATTCACCCCTCCACTTT; CDR3 protein: CAISAGQGPNSPLHF; J gene: TRBJ1-6; D gene: TRBD1; V gene: TRBV10-3; clone size: many
CDR3 DNA: TGCAGCGCAGACGAAGAGACCCAGTACTTC; CDR3 protein: CSADEETQYF; J gene: TRBJ2-5; D gene: -; V gene: TRBV29-1; clone size: few
CDR3 DNA: TGCGCCAGCAGCGAGGGAGGACGCACCGGGGAGCTGTTTTTT; CDR3 protein: CASSEGGRTGELFF; J gene: TRBJ2-2; D gene: -; V gene: TRBV5-1; clone size: -
CDR3 DNA: TGCGCCAGCAGCCCCCTTATCACAATGGCTGGGGAGCTGTTTTTT; CDR3 protein: CASSPLITMAGELFF; J gene: TRBJ2-2; D gene: -; V gene: TRBV5-1; clone size: few
CDR3 DNA: TGCGCCAGCAGCTTGGTTCCTTTAGGGACTAGCGGCTCCTACGAGCAGTACTTC; CDR3 protein: CASSLVPLGTSGSYEQYF; J gene: TRBJ2-7; D gene: TRBD2; V gene: TRBV5-1; clone size: many
CDR3 DNA: TGCGCCAGTCAAGGGGTGGGCCCGACCAATGAGCAGTTCTTC; CDR3 protein: CASQGVGPTNEQFF; J gene: TRBJ2-1; D gene: -; V gene: TRBV5-1; clone size: few
CDR3 DNA: TGTGCCAGCAGCTCAAACAGGGGGAGAGAGACCCAGTACTTC; CDR3 protein: CASSSNRGRETQYF; J gene: TRBJ2-5; D gene: TRBD1; V gene: TRBV11-2; clone size: many
CDR3 DNA: TGTGCCAGCTCACCACCGCCGGGGAGCTCTGGGGCCAACGTCCTGACTTTC; CDR3 protein: CASSPPPGSSGANVLTF; J gene: TRBJ2-6; D gene: -; V gene: TRBV18; clone size: few
CDR3 DNA: TGTGCCAGCAGCTTACAGGGGGTTGACATTCAGTACTTC; CDR3 protein: CASSLQGVDIQYF; J gene: TRBJ2-4; D gene: TRBD1; V gene: TRBV11-2; clone size: many
CDR3 DNA: TGTGCCAGCAGTCAAGACCGGGTCCCTCGCCACTTC; CDR3 protein: CASSQDRVPRHF; J gene: TRBJ2-1; D gene: -; V gene: TRBV6-5; clone size: many
CDR3 DNA: TGTGCCAGCAGCCCCTCCCCCGGGGCGCGTTATAATTCACCCCTCCACTTT; CDR3 protein: CASSPSPGARYNSPLHF; J gene: TRBJ1-6; D gene: -; V gene: TRBV7-9; clone size: -
CDR3 DNA: TGCGCCAGCAGTGAGTCGGGGGGGACCGAGCAGTACTTC; CDR3 protein: CASSESGGTEQYF; J gene: TRBJ2-7; D gene: TRBD2; V gene: TRBV10-2; clone size: once
CDR3 DNA: TGCGCCAGCACCCAACTAGCGGGGGACACCGGGGAGCTGTTTTTT; CDR3 protein: CASTQLAGDTGELFF; J gene: TRBJ2-2; D gene: TRBD2; V gene: TRBV5-1; clone size: -